The source of this T cell receptor beta chain is a study of identical twins. Study-wide results and caveats: The study reached conclusions through statistical analysis that was cross-sectional, not following the same donors. Fewer insertions marked abundant cord blood beta clonotypes; young adult naive trended weakly, memory not at all.

Via MiXCR, TCRdb re-called the 5' RACE reads, giving one row per CDR3 protein. The sample contains about 160,000 distinct CDR3 sequences, around 3.4% of which appear only once. There are 15 residues in the CDR3. Germline assignment: CDR1 SGHKS and CDR2 YYEKEE (reference sequence). With 3 bases clipped from V and 5 bases from J, the junction kept 8 bases outside the gene matches. Many counts were recorded for this clonotype. Antigen specificity is unknown. The sequence derives from a man between 18 and 29 years old in good health. The J gene is TRBJ2-1, the V gene TRBV5-5; TRBD2 matches at 7 bases. Sequencing input: memory T cells sorted from blood. This CDR3 reads CASSWGGGWNNEQFF. CDR3 nucleotide sequence: TGTGCCAGCAGCTGGGGGGGGGGTTGGAACAATGAGCAGTTCTTC.